This T cell receptor (beta chain) is from a study of OX40 agonist ivuxolimab in advanced cancers. In this sample, this clone turned up a few times. Only in-frame clones appear in the TCRdb table, and some are missing; sequencing was by immunoSEQ multiplex PCR. The top ten clones hold about 0.35% of a sample with 65,000 to 100,000 clones, less than 95% of them seen once. Germline CDR1 is SNHLY and CDR2 is FYNNEI. The CDR3 sequence is 11 residues long. The V and J ends lost 3 bases and 9 bases respectively, with 5 bases between them. The chain employs TRBV2 and TRBJ1-4; no clear D gene. The material sequenced was CD4+ or CD8+ T cells sorted from blood, taken in a trial of the OX40 agonist ivuxolimab. The TCR sequence derives from an adult with an advanced solid tumor such as melanoma, head and neck, liver or kidney cancer. DNA for the CDR3: TGTGCCAGCAGTGACTGGAAAAAACTGTTTTTT. It encodes CASSDWKKLFF.